This T cell receptor (beta chain) was captured by sequencing in a study of shared clonotypes between healthy human individuals (dated by TCRdb to the early 2020s). About the full investigation: A couple of women and a few men aged 18 to 49 years were included in the cohort. For each donor, CD4 naive and CD4 memory were each given three plates, CD8 naive was given two plates, and CD8 memory was given one plate. Blood TCR repertoires of roughly five healthy adults were deeply sequenced to estimate repertoire size and the extent of clonotype sharing between individuals. Libraries were prepared and TCR repertoires were sequenced by different laboratories using diverse techniques, in order to increase sequencing depth and limit assay-specific biases. Each donor's leukapheresis produced roughly between roughly 0.9 and 9 billion PBMCs.

TCR CDR3 regions were amplified from genomic DNA by multiplex PCR using the deep immunoSEQ assay. Extracted genomic DNA from each cell subset was distributed evenly across all wells of several immunoSEQ 96-well plates, and each plate was treated as a replicate. For sorted subsets, roughly 200 ng of genomic DNA, equivalent to 30,000 or so T cell genomes, went into each replicate PCR. Purified libraries were quantified with a Qubit 3.0 fluorometer, sized on a Bioanalyzer 2100, and re-quantified with the KAPA Library Quantification kit. Each immunoSEQ 96-well plate was sequenced on its own single-read 150-cycle Illumina NextSeq 550 flow cell. In the source study's methods: Because the immunoSEQ output included only junctional sequences and no quality scores, the filtering could not be the same as the filtering used for full-length reads. Sequences were annotated with PyIR, a Python wrapper for IgBLAST v1.9, and V/J genes and CDR3 were assigned using IMGT germline references. Any read was removed if the V/J assignment was weak (E-value above 1e-6), the CDR3 was missing, or the read contained stop codons, out-of-frame junctions, or ambiguous translated residues. A V3J clonotype was defined by an identical inferred V gene, J gene, and CDR3 amino acid sequence. To compute the percentage overlap between repertoires, the number of shared unique clonotypes was divided by the size of the smaller repertoire. Three approaches were used to assess repertoire richness: RTK rarefaction, the Chao1 estimator, and Recon v2.1 estimates of unobserved clonotypes. For all TCRbeta clonotypes obtained by the gDNA method from a handful of donors, generation probabilities were computed with OLGA. TCRdb mirrors the immuneACCESS table, restricted to in-frame sequences. Some clones are absent from its copies; in checked studies, under half trace to an unresolved V gene, and the reason for the others is unknown. The V and J calls and clone size are taken from that table; D and trimming were inferred from the DNA. The sample contains about 320,000 clones, more than 75% of them found a single time. About a sixth of the sample is taken by the ten largest.

CDR1 SEHNR and CDR2 FQNEAQ were looked up in the germline V gene (reference sequence). The junction shows trimming of 5 bases on V and 3 bases on J, plus 14 bases between the germline ends. The CDR3 numbers 14 residues from cysteine through phenylalanine. Of all the DNA, just the CDR3 is kept, 42 bases in frame from base 1. The donors were healthy, HIV-negative adults with no recently reported acute infections or vaccinations. All donors were Caucasian adults living in Nashville, Tennessee, USA. CD8 memory samples were composed of magnetically selected CD45RO+ cells combined with CCR7-negative CD45RA+ effector memory (TemRA) cells. After blood collection by leukapheresis, PBMCs were isolated using Ficoll-Histopaque density gradient centrifugation and then cryopreserved in the vapor phase of liquid nitrogen. Analytical flow cytometry was used to check the purity and quantity of every magnetically sorted T cell population. Genomic DNA was isolated from each sorted fraction and quantified by UV absorbance on a Nanodrop 2000c.

This clone was observed once. Its antigen remains undetermined. Within one base of it there is no much larger clone, and no base qualities were kept. General conclusions and limits of the study: Incomplete sequencing was indicated by rarefaction of sorted-subset datasets, despite the large sequencing depth. Higher generation probabilities were observed for clonotypes shared by all four sorted-subset donors than for non-shared clonotypes. Sampling was restricted to blood, and TCR repertoires in tissues likely differ from the TCR repertoires found in blood. Across a handful of donors, 4.5% to 6.5% of naive CD4, more than 3% of naive CD8, 2.3% of memory CD4, and approximately 0.4% of memory CD8 clonotypes were shared. Pairwise subsampling indicated that sequencing depth was expected to affect the degree of clonotype sharing among donors. The genetic and exposure-history diversity represented was limited by the small number of donors. Naive subsets generally had larger estimated clonotype richness than memory subsets.

The V gene is TRBV7-9 and the J gene is TRBJ2-7, with no confident D gene call. This sequence originates from a man aged 18-30 years in good health. Sample: memory CD8+ T cells sorted from blood. Explained via the paper, the cell subset or site label denotes: CD45RO+ cells pooled with CCR7-negative TemRA cells. This receptor has the CDR3 CASSLNPLNYEQYF. The DNA is as follows: TGTGCCAGCAGCCTCAATCCACTAAACTACGAGCAGTACTTC.